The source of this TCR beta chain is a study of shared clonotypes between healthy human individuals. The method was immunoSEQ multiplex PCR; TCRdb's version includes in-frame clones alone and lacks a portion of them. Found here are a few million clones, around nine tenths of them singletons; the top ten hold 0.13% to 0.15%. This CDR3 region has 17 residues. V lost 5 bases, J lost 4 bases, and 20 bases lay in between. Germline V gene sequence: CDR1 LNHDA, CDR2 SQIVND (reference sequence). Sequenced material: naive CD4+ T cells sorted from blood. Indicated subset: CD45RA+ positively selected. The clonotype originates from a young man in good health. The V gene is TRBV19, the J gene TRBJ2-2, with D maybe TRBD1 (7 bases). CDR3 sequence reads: CASSPRGAVMVTGELFF. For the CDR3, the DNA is TGTGCCAGTAGTCCCAGGGGGGCAGTCATGGTCACCGGGGAGCTGTTTTTT.